These 17 T cell receptor beta chains were sequenced from one sample in a study of blood T cells in healthy people across ages. A second about 7 to 12 cycle PCR used barcoded and J-beta primers. MiXCR was run by TCRdb on the 5' RACE reads, yielding one entry per CDR3 protein. This sample yields about 720,000 distinct CDR3 sequences, of which 20% to 25% are seen a single time; under 25% belongs to the top ten. The sequenced sample consisted of blood. These receptors came from a man in his sixties or seventies in good health.

This clonotype has more than one count but fewer than ten. V is TRBV4-3 and J is TRBJ2-1; 8 bases fit TRBD2. Trimming took 4 bases from V and 2 from J; bases not matched to a gene: 7. The CDR3 runs to 16 residues. Per the germline V gene, CDR1 is LGHNA and CDR2 is YSLEER. The CDR3 here is CASSLGPGLAYNEQFF. The CDR3 nucleotides read TGCGCCAGCAGCCTCGGACCGGGACTAGCCTACAATGAGCAGTTCTTC.

CDR3 sequence: CASSTGRAPNTEAFF. Written as DNA, the CDR3 is TGTGCCAGTAGTACCGGACGGGCCCCCAACACTGAAGCTTTCTTT. This chain links TRBV19 with TRBJ1-1; D remains unclear. Germline V lookup: CDR1 LNHDA, CDR2 SQIVND (reference sequence). V lost 4 bases, J lost 2 bases, and 14 bases lay in between. This CDR3 contains 15 residues.

This clonotype showed up just a few times. The gene calls are TRBV6-5 and TRBJ2-1; 8 bases align to TRBD1. Germline lookup yields CDR1 MNHEY and CDR2 SVGAGI. Trimming at V came to 6 bases and at J to 5 bases, leaving 9 bases not matched to a gene. CDR3 length equals 15 residues. CDR3 loop: CASRSQGAWNNEQFF. CDR3 bases: TGTGCCAGCAGATCGCAGGGGGCATGGAACAATGAGCAGTTCTTC.

The chain joins TRBV6-1 to TRBJ1-5, with D tentatively TRBD1 (6 bases). Trimming shortened V by 3 bases and J by 1 base, and 10 bases separated the two germline ends. Per germline, CDR1 MNHNS and CDR2 SASEGT. The CDR3 spans 15 residues. This chain's CDR3 is CASSDNRASNQPQHF. The CDR3 DNA reads as TGTGCCAGCAGTGACAACAGGGCAAGCAATCAGCCCCAGCATTTT.

This clonotype has more than one count but fewer than ten. The gene calls are TRBV7-9 and TRBJ2-1; 7 positions match TRBD2. Germline CDR1 and CDR2: SEHNR and FQNEAQ (reference sequence). This CDR3 spans 16 amino acids. V was pared by 5 bases and J by 8 bases, with 15 bases of the junction left unmatched. The CDR3 coding sequence is TGTGCCAGCAGCGCCCGGGGGGTTTTAAGGTTCGATGAGCAGTTCTTC. This translates into CASSARGVLRFDEQFF.

This clonotype came up a few times. The rearrangement joins TRBV7-2 to TRBJ1-1, with D perhaps TRBD1 (5 bases). The CDR3 extends over 15 amino acids. The germline gives CDR1 SGHTA, CDR2 FQGNSA. The ends were cut back, 4 bases at V and 0 bases at J, with 12 bases in the middle. CDR3 sequence reads: CASSSHQGLNTEAFF. CDR3 sequence (DNA): TGTGCCAGCAGCTCCCACCAGGGTCTGAACACTGAAGCTTTCTTT. Variable domain in full (rest from reference TRBV7-2 and TRBJ1-1): GAGVSQSPSNKVTEKGKDVELRCDPISGHTALYWYRQSLGQGLEFLIYFQGNSAPDKSGLPSDRFSAERTGGSVSTLTIQRTQQEDSAVYLCASSSHQGLNTEAFFGQGTRLTVV.

This chain links TRBV19 with TRBJ1-1, with D perhaps TRBD1 (6 bases). V was pared by 5 bases and J by 4 bases, with 14 bases between. CDR3 length: 14 amino acids. From germline, CDR1 is LNHDA and CDR2 SQIVND (reference sequence). The CDR3 is CASSVQDRLTEAFF. The CDR3 region has the DNA TGTGCCAGTAGTGTACAGGACAGACTCACTGAAGCTTTCTTT.

This clonotype was recorded at least ten times. The junction shows a germline mismatch at one end, possibly a read error. V is TRBV28 and J is TRBJ2-4, with D perhaps being TRBD1 or TRBD2 (5 bases each). Germline CDR1 and CDR2: MDHEN and SYDVKM. CDR3 length: 16 residues. The CDR3 DNA follows: TGCGCCAGCAGCCGGACCGGGACCCTAGCCAAAAACATTCAGTACTTC. Translation gives CASSRTGTLAKNIQYF. The variable domain in full, with the rest retrieved from reference TRBV28 and TRBJ2-4, is DVKVTQSSRYLVKRTGEKVFLECVQDMDHENMFWYRQDPGLGLRLIYFSYDVKMKEKGDIPEGYSVSREKKERFSLILESASTNQTSMYLCASSRTGTLAKNIQYFGAGTRLSVL.

The V and J genes are TRBV12-3 or TRBV12-4 and TRBJ2-1; 10 nucleotides line up with TRBD2. This CDR3 is built from 15 residues. V dropped 3 bases and J dropped 8; count of bases not matched to a gene: 7. The CDR3 here is CASSFPAGGLDEQFF. In DNA form, the CDR3 reads TGTGCCAGCAGTTTTCCAGCGGGGGGGCTCGATGAGCAGTTCTTC.

The gene calls are TRBV7-2 and TRBJ2-1; D is undetermined. The ends were cut back, 3 bases at V and 9 bases at J, with 12 bases in the middle. The CDR3 loop spans 13 amino acids. CDR1 and CDR2 from the germline V gene are SGHTA and FQGNSA. CDR3 bases: TGTGCCAGCAGCTTTAATAGGCTTATTGAGCAGTTCTTC. Protein sequence: CASSFNRLIEQFF.

This clonotype appeared many times. The chain uses TRBV7-3 and TRBJ2-5, with D unresolved. With 1 base removed from V and 2 bases from J, the gap between germline ends came to 8 bases. The CDR3 loop spans 14 amino acids. Germline V gene sequence: CDR1 SGHTA, CDR2 FQGTGA. The CDR3 sequence: CASSLIKTQETQYF. DNA for the CDR3: TGTGCCAGCAGCTTAATAAAGACACAAGAGACCCAGTACTTC.

This clonotype was seen only a few times. This sequence joins TRBV7-2 and TRBJ2-7, with 7 positions matching TRBD2. This CDR3 contains 14 residues. The J segment lost 3 bases and the V segment lost 0 bases, leaving 2 bases of the junction unmatched. From germline, CDR1 is SGHTA and CDR2 FQGNSA. The CDR3 nucleotides are TGTGCCAGCAGCTTAGCGGGAGGGGTCTACGAGCAGTACGTC. Amino acids: CASSLAGGVYEQYV.

The rearrangement uses TRBV15 and TRBJ1-1; D call uncertain. Per germline, CDR1 LNHNV and CDR2 YYDKDF (reference sequence). V gave up 5 bases and J gave up 7 bases, with 14 bases separating them. This CDR3 contains 13 residues. CDR3 nucleotide sequence: TGTGCCACCAGCCCCCGCCCCCAGAGTGAAGCTTTCTTT. Translation: CATSPRPQSEAFF. Full variable domain (missing parts from reference TRBV15 and TRBJ1-1): DAMVIQNPRYQVTQFGKPVTLSCSQTLNHNVMYWYQQKSSQAPKLLFHYYDKDFNNEADTPDNFQSRRPNTSFCFLDIRSPGLGDTAMYLCATSPRPQSEAFFGQGTRLTVV.

The V and J genes are TRBV7-2 and TRBJ2-3; tentatively, D is TRBD2 (5 bases). The V and J ends lost 5 bases and 2 bases respectively, with 14 bases between them. The CDR3 sequence is 15 residues long. The germline CDR1 and CDR2 sequences are SGHTA and FQGNSA. The CDR3 DNA reads TGTGCCAGCAGCGTTCAGAGCGGAGACACAGATACGCAGTATTTT. Its protein product is CASSVQSGDTDTQYF.

The J gene is TRBJ1-1, the V gene TRBV6-5; TRBD1 agrees at 9 bases. The CDR3 totals 15 residues. V gave up 6 bases and J gave up 5 bases; unmatched junction bases: 10. Per the germline V gene, CDR1 is MNHEY and CDR2 is SVGAGI. The CDR3 DNA reads TGTGCCAGCAGCACCGGGACAGGGTATGGAACTGAAGCTTTCTTT. Translating it yields CASSTGTGYGTEAFF.

The V call is TRBV5-1, the J call TRBJ1-1; D uncertain. The CDR3 loop spans 15 amino acids. CDR1 and CDR2 from the germline V gene are SGHRS and YFSETQ. The V gene lost 4 bases and the J gene lost 4 bases, with 17 bases spanning the gap. In DNA, the CDR3 is TGCGCCAGCAGCCCGGGAACTAGGGTGGGCACTGAAGCTTTCTTT. This codes for CASSPGTRVGTEAFF. The complete variable domain, with remaining parts taken from reference TRBV5-1 and TRBJ1-1, reads KAGVTQTPRYLIKTRGQQVTLSCSPISGHRSVSWYQQTPGQGLQFLFEYFSETQRNKGNFPGRFSGRQFSNSRSEMNVSTLELGDSALYLCASSPGTRVGTEAFFGQGTRLTVV.

The chain is built from TRBV7-2 and TRBJ1-1; D remains unclear. Deletions cut 0 bases from V and 8 bases from J, with 7 bases between. There are 12 residues in the CDR3. Germline V gives CDR1 SGHTA, CDR2 FQGNSA. In nucleotides, the CDR3 is TGTGCCAGCAGCTTAGCGAGAAGGGAAGCTTTCTTT. Amino acids: CASSLARREAFF.